What follows are 7 T cell receptor beta chains derived from one specimen sequenced in a study of T cells in Graves' hyperthyroidism and ophthalmopathy. Amplified regions were TCR beta CDR3 sequences from RNA transcripts. With the HTBI primer set, the TCR CDR3 went through a first round of RT-PCR. TCRdb re-derived calls from the multiplex PCR reads in MiXCR, one entry per CDR3 protein. The table records roughly 600,000 distinct CDR3 sequences, about 14% of them present only once. Sequencing used blood. These receptors were obtained from a woman aged 45-60 years with Graves' ophthalmopathy.

This clonotype was detected ten times or more. The chain is built from TRBV7-2 and TRBJ2-1, with 12 bases lining up with TRBD2. The CDR3 runs 17 residues. Trimming cost V 5 bases and J 4 bases; bases outside gene matches: 9. Per germline, CDR1 SGHTA and CDR2 FQGNSA. The CDR3 DNA reads TGTGCCAGCAGCCCCGGACTAGCGGGAATAGTTTACAATGAGCAGTTCTTC. Its translation is CASSPGLAGIVYNEQFF.

This clonotype was detected ten times or more. The chain combines TRBV7-9 with TRBJ2-7; D is perhaps TRBD1 or TRBD2 (5 bases each). Germline lookup yields CDR1 SEHNR and CDR2 FQNEAQ (reference sequence). The CDR3 is made up of 16 amino acids. V was pared by 4 bases and J by 3 bases, with 19 bases between. In DNA, the CDR3 is TGTGCCAGCAGCTCCAACCAGGGAGTGAGGAACTACGAGCAGTACTTC. This sequence encodes CASSSNQGVRNYEQYF.

The sample holds many counts of this clonotype. The chain couples TRBV6-1 to TRBJ2-5, with a weak D call TRBD2 (6 bases). Per germline, CDR1 MNHNS and CDR2 SASEGT. Trimming took off 5 bases at V and 4 bases at J, with 20 bases between the two ends. The CDR3 consists of 16 residues. The CDR3 spells CASSYPAREVRETQYF. Written as DNA, the CDR3 is TGTGCCAGCAGTTACCCCGCCAGGGAGGTTCGAGAGACCCAGTACTTC.

This clonotype was found a few times. V is TRBV20-1 and J is TRBJ2-5; 9 bases line up with TRBD1. This CDR3 spans 12 amino acids. V shed 5 bases and J 7 bases; nucleotides not matched to a gene: 5. Germline CDR1 DFQATT, CDR2 SNEGSKA (reference sequence). For the CDR3, the DNA is TGCAGTGCTGGGACAGGGTCTGGGACCCAGTACTTC. Its protein is CSAGTGSGTQYF.

The genes are TRBV18 and TRBJ2-2, with D uncertain. Trimming took 1 base from V and 4 from J, leaving 7 bases between them. Germline V gene data show CDR1 as KGHSH and CDR2 as LQKENI. This CDR3 comprises 14 residues. CDR3 amino acids: CASSPQSSTGELFF. The CDR3 DNA is TGTGCCAGCTCACCACAATCATCCACCGGGGAGCTGTTTTTT. The whole variable domain, filled in from reference TRBV18 and TRBJ2-2, reads NAGVMQNPRHLVRRRGQEARLRCSPMKGHSHVYWYRQLPEEGLKFMVYLQKENIIDESGMPKERFSAEFPKEGPSILRIQQVVRGDSAAYFCASSPQSSTGELFFGEGSRLTVL.

Ten or more counts support this clonotype. The V call is TRBV6-1, the J call TRBJ2-7, with TRBD2 as a possible D gene (7 bases). The CDR3 extends over 15 amino acids. Germline CDR1 and CDR2: MNHNS and SASEGT. V lost 4 bases to trimming and J lost 3 bases, with 16 bases between them. CDR3 in amino acids: CASSVGGASFYEQYF. The CDR3, as DNA: TGTGCCAGCAGTGTTGGGGGGGCATCTTTCTACGAGCAGTACTTC.

This clonotype came up many times. The chain joins TRBV7-8 to TRBJ1-4, with D unresolved. The germline gives CDR1 SGHVS, CDR2 FQNEAQ. V dropped 2 bases and J dropped 5 bases, with 9 bases sitting between them. The CDR3 loop spans 14 amino acids. In DNA, the CDR3 is TGTGCCAGCAGCTTAAGGCCATTAAATGAAAAACTGTTTTTT. Amino acid sequence: CASSLRPLNEKLFF.